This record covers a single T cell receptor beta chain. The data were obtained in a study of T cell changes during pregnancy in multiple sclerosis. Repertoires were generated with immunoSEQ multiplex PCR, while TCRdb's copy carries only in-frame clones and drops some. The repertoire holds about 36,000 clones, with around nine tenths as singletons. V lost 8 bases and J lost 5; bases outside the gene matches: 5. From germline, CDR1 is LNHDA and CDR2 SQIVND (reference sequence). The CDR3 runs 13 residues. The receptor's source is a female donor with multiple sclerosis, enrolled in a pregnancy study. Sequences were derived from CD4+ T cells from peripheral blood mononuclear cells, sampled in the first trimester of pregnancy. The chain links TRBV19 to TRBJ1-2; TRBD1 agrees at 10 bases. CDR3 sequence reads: CASRQGARYGYTF. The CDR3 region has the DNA TGTGCCAGTCGACAGGGGGCGCGGTATGGCTACACCTTC.